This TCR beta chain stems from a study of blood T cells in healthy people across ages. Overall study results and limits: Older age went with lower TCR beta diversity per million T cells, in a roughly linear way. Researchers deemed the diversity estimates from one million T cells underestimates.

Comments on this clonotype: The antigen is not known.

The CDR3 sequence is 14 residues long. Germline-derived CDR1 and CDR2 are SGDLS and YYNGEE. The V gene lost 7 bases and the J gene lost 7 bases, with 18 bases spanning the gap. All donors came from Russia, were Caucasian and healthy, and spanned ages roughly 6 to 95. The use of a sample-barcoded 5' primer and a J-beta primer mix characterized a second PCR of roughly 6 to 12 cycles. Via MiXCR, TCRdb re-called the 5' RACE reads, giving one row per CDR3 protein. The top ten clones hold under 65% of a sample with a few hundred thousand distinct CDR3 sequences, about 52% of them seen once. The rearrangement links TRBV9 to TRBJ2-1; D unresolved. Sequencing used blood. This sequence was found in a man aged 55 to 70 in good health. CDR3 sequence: CASAAKVGRNEQFF. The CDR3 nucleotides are TGTGCCAGCGCGGCGAAGGTAGGTAGGAATGAGCAGTTCTTC.